Listed here are 30 T cell receptor beta chains from one sample, sequenced in a study of T cell repertoires in cytomegalovirus infection. No antigen is known for these receptors. TCRdb re-called the reads through MiXCR, storing one row per CDR3 protein. This table holds about 920,000 distinct CDR3 sequences, around 31% found once. The material was cultured CD8+ T cells from PBMCs, obtained from culture after CMV antigen stimulation. Receptor source: a human donor in good health (CMV status not recorded). Some clones in this sample may be carry-over from other donors' samples.

The sample holds many counts of this clonotype. The V and J genes are TRBV7-2 and TRBJ1-2; 7 positions match TRBD1. The junction had 4 bases not matched to a gene; V was cut back by 1 base and J by 5 bases. This CDR3 region has 14 residues. The germline gives CDR1 SGHTA, CDR2 FQGNSA. The CDR3: CASSLGQQGYGYTF. CDR3 nucleotides: TGTGCCAGCAGCTTAGGGCAACAGGGGTATGGCTACACCTTC.

The chain links TRBV7-9 to TRBJ1-1; D perhaps matches TRBD1 (5 bases). Germline-derived CDR1 and CDR2 are SEHNR and FQNEAQ (reference sequence). Trimming removed 5 bases at V and 5 bases at J, with 18 bases between. This CDR3 has 15 amino acids. The CDR3 DNA is TGTGCCAGCAGCCCCGTCGCCCCTGGGGGGACTGAAGCTTTCTTT. As protein: CASSPVAPGGTEAFF.

This sequence joins TRBV7-9 and TRBJ2-5, with a weak D call TRBD1 (6 bases). The V end lost 3 bases, the J end lost 1 base, and 12 bases lay between the germline ends. This CDR3 has 15 residues. CDR1 and CDR2 from the germline V gene are SEHNR and FQNEAQ (reference sequence). The CDR3: CASSFLLQGQETQYF. Written as DNA, the CDR3 is TGTGCCAGCAGCTTCCTTTTACAGGGCCAAGAGACCCAGTACTTC. Drawing the rest from reference TRBV7-9 and TRBJ2-5, the complete variable domain is DTGVSQNPRHKITKRGQNVTFRCDPISEHNRLYWYRQTLGQGPEFLTYFQNEAQLEKSRLLSDRFSAERPKGSFSTLEIQRTEQGDSAMYLCASSFLLQGQETQYFGPGTRLLVL.

In its sample, this clonotype was seen many times. J is TRBJ2-1 and V is TRBV12-3 or TRBV12-4, with 8 bases fitting TRBD2. With V trimmed by 5 bases and J by 6 bases, 12 bases remained unmatched. The length of the CDR3 is 16 residues. The CDR3 protein is CASSRTSGGASNEQFF. The CDR3 DNA is TGTGCCAGCAGTCGGACTTCGGGGGGGGCCAGCAATGAGCAGTTCTTC.

This chain connects TRBV5-6 to TRBJ2-3; 8 nucleotides align to TRBD2. There are 16 residues in the CDR3. CDR1 and CDR2 from the germline V gene are SGHDT and YYEEEE. With 4 bases clipped from V and 3 bases from J, the junction kept 10 bases outside the gene matches. This CDR3 is CASSDHTSGLTDTQYF. The CDR3, as DNA: TGTGCCAGCAGCGATCATACTAGCGGTTTGACAGATACGCAGTATTTT.

This clonotype was detected a few times. The chain is built from TRBV6-1 and TRBJ2-1; 11 bases map to TRBD2. CDR1 is MNHNS, CDR2 SASEGT, per germline. Losses at the gene ends were 7 bases for V and 10 bases for J; bases not matched to a gene: 9. The CDR3 runs to 14 residues. The CDR3 sequence: CASNPGLAAFEQFF. The CDR3 bases are TGTGCCAGCAATCCGGGACTAGCGGCCTTCGAGCAGTTCTTC.

The chain links TRBV10-3 to TRBJ1-1; D is uncertain. From germline, CDR1 is ENHRY and CDR2 SYGVKD. Trimming took off 1 base at V and 4 bases at J, with 13 bases between the two ends. The CDR3 runs to 15 residues. CDR3 coding DNA: TGTGCCATCAGTGAGTATATCGCCCCGGGCACTGAAGCTTTCTTT. Translating gives CAISEYIAPGTEAFF.

This clonotype was seen at least ten times. V usage is TRBV7-9 and J usage is TRBJ2-5; 7 nucleotides match TRBD1. The CDR3 extends over 14 amino acids. The V gene's germline CDR1 is SEHNR and CDR2 FQNEAQ (reference sequence). The J segment lost 3 bases and the V segment lost 6 bases, leaving 7 bases of the junction unmatched. The DNA for the CDR3 is TGTGCCAGCAGACCCGGGACAGAAAAAGAGACCCAGTACTTC. Protein: CASRPGTEKETQYF.

The rearrangement uses TRBV6-6 and TRBJ2-2; 10 bases line up with TRBD1. This CDR3 has 13 amino acids. Trimming removed 10 bases from V and 6 bases from J; junction bases left unmatched: 5. The germline CDR1 and CDR2 sequences are MNHNY and SVGAGI (reference sequence). The CDR3: CANRDRGAGELFF. CDR3 nucleotide sequence: TGTGCCAACCGGGACAGGGGCGCCGGGGAGCTGTTTTTT.

This clonotype was found many times. The CDR3 region has the DNA TGTGCCAGCAGTCTCGGAGGAACAGGGACCCTCAATGAGCAGTTCTTC. Protein product: CASSLGGTGTLNEQFF. V gene TRBV7-6 combines with J gene TRBJ2-1, with D possibly TRBD1 on 6 matching bases. V was pared by 6 bases and J by 6 bases, with 21 bases between. This CDR3 comprises 16 residues. The germline CDR1 and CDR2 sequences are SGHVS and FNYEAQ.

This chain connects TRBV3-1 to TRBJ2-2, with a possible D match to TRBD1 (6 bases). Germline CDR1 is LGHDT and CDR2 is YNNKEL (reference sequence). The V end was cut by 4 bases, the J end by 5 bases, with 14 bases between. There are 15 residues in the CDR3. The CDR3 bases are TGTGCCAGCAGCCCTAAGGGGGACGGGACCGGGGAGCTGTTTTTT. Encoded protein: CASSPKGDGTGELFF.

V gene TRBV6-5 combines with J gene TRBJ2-1; TRBD1 or TRBD2 may be the D gene (7 bases each). The V gene lost 6 bases and the J gene lost 7 bases, with 19 bases spanning the gap. Germline assignment: CDR1 MNHEY and CDR2 SVGAGI. The CDR3 has 15 amino acids. The chain's CDR3 is CASSNLRQGGNEQFF. Written as DNA, the CDR3 is TGTGCCAGCAGCAATCTTAGACAGGGAGGGAATGAGCAGTTCTTC.

The chain couples TRBV28 to TRBJ1-1; D is ambiguous. Germline-derived CDR1 and CDR2 are MDHEN and SYDVKM. Trimming took 2 bases from V and 0 from J, leaving 10 bases between them. This CDR3 has 15 residues. CDR3: CASSLPPPMNTEAFF. The CDR3 nucleotides read TGTGCCAGCAGTTTACCCCCCCCCATGAACACTGAAGCTTTCTTT.

The chain combines TRBV6-1 with TRBJ1-2; D remains unclear. The CDR3 extends over 16 amino acids. V lost 5 bases and J 3 bases, leaving 19 bases between the germline ends. CDR1 MNHNS and CDR2 SASEGT come from the germline V gene. The chain's CDR3 is CASSPSDGPSYYGYTF. In DNA, the CDR3 is TGTGCCAGCAGTCCCTCCGACGGACCCTCCTACTATGGCTACACCTTC.

This clonotype occurred a few times. The genes are TRBV7-9 and TRBJ2-5; D is ambiguous. Germline assignment: CDR1 SEHNR and CDR2 FQNEAQ (reference sequence). Trimming shortened V by 3 bases and J by 7 bases, and 9 bases separated the two germline ends. The CDR3 has 12 residues. The CDR3 sequence is CASSFDDGTQYF. The CDR3 nucleotides are TGTGCCAGCAGCTTCGACGATGGGACCCAGTACTTC.

The rearrangement joins TRBV11-2 to TRBJ2-2; D unresolved. This CDR3 is 18 amino acids long. Trimming removed 4 bases at V and 4 bases at J, with 22 bases between. In germline, CDR1 is SGHAT, CDR2 FQNNGV. CDR3: CASSYDFPGIPFTGELFF. The CDR3 bases are TGTGCCAGCAGCTACGATTTCCCCGGTATCCCCTTCACCGGGGAGCTGTTTTTT.

This clonotype was seen a few times. The chain joins TRBV7-9 to TRBJ1-5; no definite D call. The CDR3 has 14 residues. CDR1 is SEHNR and CDR2 is FQNEAQ in the germline V gene (reference sequence). Trimming took off 5 bases at V and 3 bases at J, with 11 bases between the two ends. The CDR3 DNA reads TGTGCCAGCAGCCACGACGGATACAATCAGCCCCAGCATTTT. Its translation is CASSHDGYNQPQHF.

The sample holds many counts of this clonotype. The V and J genes are TRBV7-8 and TRBJ2-7; 8 bases align to TRBD1. Trimming took 3 bases from V and 1 from J; bases not matched to a gene: 5. This CDR3 comprises 15 residues. CDR1 SGHVS and CDR2 FQNEAQ come from the germline V gene. The chain's CDR3 is CASSFETGGSYEQYV. CDR3 DNA sequence: TGTGCCAGCAGCTTTGAAACAGGGGGTTCCTACGAGCAGTACGTC.

V and J are TRBV2 and TRBJ2-3; TRBD1 is a possible D gene (6 bases). V dropped 1 base and J dropped 2 bases, with 10 bases sitting between them. The CDR3 contains 15 residues. The germline V gene encodes CDR1 SNHLY and CDR2 FYNNEI. This chain's CDR3 is CASSEGAGVTDTQYF. CDR3 nucleotides: TGTGCCAGCAGTGAAGGCGCAGGGGTCACAGATACGCAGTATTTT.

This clonotype was observed a single time. The J gene is TRBJ1-5, the V gene TRBV5-6; no clear D. Germline CDR1 and CDR2: SGHDT and YYEEEE. Trimming shortened V by 4 bases and J by 1 base, and 15 bases separated the two germline ends. The CDR3 totals 16 residues. CDR3 region: CASSQGLGGSNQPQHF. CDR3 DNA sequence: TGTGCCAGCAGCCAAGGACTGGGAGGGAGCAATCAGCCCCAGCATTTT.

This clonotype was found a few times. The chain employs TRBV5-6 and TRBJ1-2; the D is unclear. Germline lookup yields CDR1 SGHDT and CDR2 YYEEEE. V was cut by 2 bases and J by 2 bases, with 10 bases left in between. This CDR3 comprises 14 residues. The CDR3 loop reads CASSFLAQNYGYTF. The CDR3 DNA sequence: TGTGCCAGCAGCTTCCTGGCGCAGAACTATGGCTACACCTTC.

In this sample, this clonotype turned up a few times. The chain has TRBV12-5 and TRBJ2-2; D unresolved. Germline CDR1 and CDR2: LGHNT and FRNRAP. The CDR3 is 16 amino acids. Trimming stripped 3 bases from V and 0 bases from J, with 11 bases between. CDR3 coding DNA: TGTGCTAGTGGTTTTTCTACAGATACGAACACCGGGGAGCTGTTTTTT. This codes for CASGFSTDTNTGELFF.

The chain joins TRBV9 to TRBJ1-1, with TRBD1 matching 9 bases. The germline gives CDR1 SGDLS, CDR2 YYNGEE. V lost 4 bases, J lost 0 bases, and 7 bases stayed unmatched. There are 16 residues in the CDR3. The chain's CDR3 is CASSQRDRVMNTEAFF. The DNA for the CDR3 is TGTGCCAGCAGCCAGCGGGACAGGGTCATGAACACTGAAGCTTTCTTT.

This clonotype was seen ten or more times. The chain recombines TRBV6-2 or TRBV6-3 with TRBJ2-1, with D hard to call. The CDR3 sequence is 15 residues long. Germline-derived CDR1 and CDR2 are MNHEY and SVGEGT. Between the trimmed V and J ends, which lost 7 bases and 2 bases, there was a span of 15 bases. Written as DNA, the CDR3 is TGTGCCAGCAACGAGTTAGCTGATACCTACAATGAGCAGTTCTTC. Its translation is CASNELADTYNEQFF.

The chain carries TRBV2 and TRBJ1-5; no clear D gene. Germline loops: CDR1 SNHLY, CDR2 FYNNEI. Trimming took off 7 bases at V and 5 bases at J, with 12 bases between the two ends. The CDR3 is 13 residues long. The CDR3 DNA sequence: TGTGCCAGCATGGGAGAGGGAGATCAGCCCCAGCATTTT. The encoded protein is CASMGEGDQPQHF.

This chain links TRBV2 with TRBJ2-3, with 9 bases matching TRBD2. Germline trimming cut 3 bases from V and 5 bases from J; bases unmatched to any gene: 3. CDR1 SNHLY and CDR2 FYNNEI come from the germline V gene. The CDR3 length is 14 residues. DNA of the CDR3: TGTGCCAGCAGTGATAGCGGGGGAGTAGATACGCAGTATTTT. The encoded protein is CASSDSGGVDTQYF.

The genes are TRBV29-1 and TRBJ1-1; D call uncertain. The CDR3 is made up of 13 amino acids. V gave up 7 bases and J gave up 6 bases, with 18 bases separating them. CDR1 SQVTM and CDR2 ANQGSEA come from the germline V gene. The CDR3 reads CSGRGGVEAEAFF. CDR3 bases: TGCAGCGGCCGCGGCGGGGTTGAAGCTGAAGCTTTCTTT.

The chain uses TRBV7-6 and TRBJ2-1; 9 bases line up with TRBD1. Germline V gene data show CDR1 as SGHVS and CDR2 as FNYEAQ. V was pared by 0 bases and J by 5 bases, with 11 bases of the junction left unmatched. The CDR3 contains 18 residues. The CDR3 here is CASSLAHLGQGYHNEQFF. The CDR3 nucleotides read TGTGCCAGCAGCTTAGCGCACCTAGGACAGGGGTACCACAATGAGCAGTTCTTC.

This clonotype has a handful of counts. The genes are TRBV7-8 and TRBJ1-6, with 9 bases fitting TRBD1. Germline V gene lookup returns CDR1 SGHVS and CDR2 FQNEAQ. V dropped 5 bases and J dropped 8; count of bases not matched to a gene: 4. The CDR3 loop spans 14 amino acids. The CDR3 here is CASSARTGDSPLHF. The CDR3 DNA sequence: TGTGCCAGCAGCGCTCGGACAGGGGATTCACCCCTCCACTTT.

The table lists this clonotype with a few counts. The chain joins TRBV2 to TRBJ2-7; D is uncertain. Trimming took off 7 bases at V and 6 bases at J, with 7 bases between the two ends. Germline loops: CDR1 SNHLY, CDR2 FYNNEI. This CDR3 has 10 amino acids. The CDR3 protein is CASKGFEQYV. The CDR3 DNA reads as TGTGCCAGCAAAGGTTTCGAGCAGTACGTC.